The rows below give T cell receptor beta chains drawn from one sample of a study of tumor and adjacent non-tumor tissue in lung cancer. TCRdb used MiXCR to reprocess the multiplex PCR reads, holding one entry per CDR3 protein. This sample has roughly 82,000 distinct CDR3 sequences, with 76% found just once. Sequencing was done on a sample of distant non-tumor lung tissue. All receptors derive from a woman between 45 and 65 years old with non-small cell lung cancer. Each CDR3 is given with its conserved first and last residue. Each record gives: D gene, J gene, V gene, clone size, CDR3 DNA, CDR3 protein. The D gene is left open where the match is weak. Rows give clone size only sometimes, using once, few, many, or a class for an expanded clone.

TRBD2	TRBJ2-3	TRBV7-2	few	TGTGCCAGCAGGCTGTCTAGCGGGAGCCCAGATACGCAGTATTTT	CASRLSSGSPDTQYF
TRBD1	TRBJ1-1	TRBV20-1	.	TGCAGTGTTACCGGGACAGGCAATGGCCCGAGCACTGAAGCTTTCTTT	CSVTGTGNGPSTEAFF
TRBD2	TRBJ2-3	TRBV6-5	.	TGTGTCAGCAGTGTTGGACTAGCGGGAGTACCGGATACGCAGTATTTT	CVSSVGLAGVPDTQYF
.	TRBJ2-2	TRBV4-1	.	TGCGCCAGCAGCCTAGCGGAAGTTATGGGGACCGGGGAGCTGTTTTTT	CASSLAEVMGTGELFF
.	TRBJ2-3	TRBV5-6	.	TGTGCCAGCAGCTCGGTGAGGGGCGCAGATAGGCAGTATTTT	CASSSVRGADRQYF
.	TRBJ2-1	TRBV11-2	.	TGTGTCAGCAGCTTCGTTGATTTC	CVSSFVDF
.	TRBJ2-1	TRBV2	.	TGTGCCAGCAGCCAGGGTCTTGCCAATGAGCAGTTCTTC	CASSQGLANEQFF
.	TRBJ2-7	TRBV11-2	.	TGTGCCATCAGCCATGAATTGGGCGCTGAGCAGTACTTC	CAISHELGAEQYF
TRBD2	TRBJ2-3	TRBV5-1	many	TGCGCCAGCAGCTTGGAAGCGGGAGGCCAAGATACGCAGTATTTT	CASSLEAGGQDTQYF
.	TRBJ1-6	TRBV5-5	.	TGTGCTAGCAGCTTGGTAGGCAGGGACTCTAATTCACCCCTCCACTTT	CASSLVGRDSNSPLHF
.	TRBJ1-5	TRBV12-3/TRBV12-4	.	TGTGCCAGCAAACGTGATAGCAATCAGCCCCAGCATTTT	CASKRDSNQPQHF
.	TRBJ2-1	TRBV29-1	.	TGCGGCGTTGAAGGGGGAGATAGGGTGGTGTCCGACAATGAGCAGTTCTTC	CGVEGGDRVVSDNEQFF
.	TRBJ1-1	TRBV29-1	.	TGCAGCGTCGAGGGTACGGGGTACACTGAATCTATCTTT	CSVEGTGYTESIF
TRBD1	TRBJ2-5	TRBV29-1	.	TGCTGTGTTGTAGCCACGGGACAGGAGACCCAGTACTTC	CCVVATGQETQYF
.	TRBJ2-2	TRBV4-1	.	TGCGCCAGCATGTGGGAGTACACCGGGGAGCAGTTTTTT	CASMWEYTGEQFF
.	TRBJ2-7	TRBV10-3	few	TGTGCCACCGACGGGGGACGGGGGTACGACGAGCAGTACTTC	CATDGGRGYDEQYF
TRBD2	TRBJ2-5	TRBV6-1	.	TGTACCAGCGGGGGCCGGACTAGCGCTTACCAAGAGACCCTGTACTTC	CTSGGRTSAYQETLYF
TRBD1	TRBJ2-3	TRBV10-2	.	TGCGCCAGCAGTGAGACCCGCCAGGGGGCGAGAATACCCACAGATACGCAGTATTTT	CASSETRQGARIPTDTQYF
TRBD1	TRBJ2-3	TRBV10-3	.	TGTGCCATTAGGGGGGACAGGGACTTCACAGATCCGCAGTATTTT	CAIRGDRDFTDPQYF
TRBD1	TRBJ2-7	TRBV10-3	many	TGTGCCATCAGTTTACAGGGGTACGAGCAGTACTTC	CAISLQGYEQYF
.	TRBJ2-1	TRBV12-3/TRBV12-4	.	TGTGCCAGCAGATCCCCGAGACGGGGATCTAGTGAGCAGTTCTTC	CASRSPRRGSSEQFF
TRBD1	TRBJ1-1	TRBV6-6	few	TGTGCCAGCAGCGAGATTGGGACAGAGAGCACTGAAGCTTTCTTT	CASSEIGTESTEAFF
TRBD1	TRBJ1-5	TRBV20-1	many	TGCAGTGCAAAAAGGACAGGAAGTAGCAATCAGCCCCAGCATTTT	CSAKRTGSSNQPQHF
TRBD2	TRBJ2-7	TRBV11-2	many	TGTGCCAGCAGCTTAGGCAATAGCGGGGGTTACGAGCAGTACTTC	CASSLGNSGGYEQYF
.	TRBJ1-2	TRBV11-3	.	TGTGCCACCGATACGGGTTGCTATGACTACACCTTC	CATDTGCYDYTF
.	TRBJ2-7	TRBV11-2	.	TGTGCCAGCAGCACCTTCACAGGAGGAGGTCGCGAGCAGTACTTC	CASSTFTGGGREQYF
.	TRBJ2-7	TRBV4-2	.	TGTCCCAGCAGCCAGACGGGACTTCTCGACGAGCAATACTTC	CPSSQTGLLDEQYF
.	TRBJ2-7	TRBV7-9	.	TGTGCCAGCAGCCCGCCCAGCGAATCCTACGAGCAGTACTTC	CASSPPSESYEQYF
TRBD1	TRBJ1-1	TRBV19	.	TGTGCCAGCTGGGACAGGACGGGACTTGAAGCTCTCTTT	CASWDRTGLEALF
TRBD2	TRBJ2-7	TRBV4-1	once	TGCGCCAGCACTCAACAGACTAGCGGGAGTATTCTCTACGAGCAGTACTTC	CASTQQTSGSILYEQYF
.	TRBJ2-7	TRBV10-1	medium-sized	TGCGCCAGCAGTGAGTCAACCCTCCCAGGTCCCTACGAGCAGTACTTC	CASSESTLPGPYEQYF
.	TRBJ2-1	TRBV11-3	few	TGTGACAGCAGCTGGGCCCGGGAGTCTGAGCGGTTCTTC	CDSSWARESERFF
TRBD1	TRBJ2-2	TRBV7-9	.	TGTGCCAGTAGCTGGGACAGGGGGCCCGGGGGGCTGTTTTTT	CASSWDRGPGGLFF
.	TRBJ2-7	TRBV29-1	medium-sized	TGCAGCGTTAGTAGCTCGGGCGGATCCTACGAGCAGTACTTC	CSVSSSGGSYEQYF
.	TRBJ2-1	TRBV10-2	.	TGCGCCAGCTTTCACCAGTGGTATGATCAGTTCTTC	CASFHQWYDQFF
TRBD2	TRBJ2-5	TRBV29-1	.	TGCAGTGTTAAGGGGGGCCTAGCGGGAGATCAGAAGACCCAGTACTTC	CSVKGGLAGDQKTQYF
.	TRBJ2-5	TRBV20-1	.	TGCAGTGTAATGGGGCTCGGGGTGTGGGAAGCCCAGTACTTC	CSVMGLGVWEAQYF
.	TRBJ1-6	TRBV12-3/TRBV12-4	.	TGTGCCTGCAGTTCAAAGGGACCCTATAATTCACCCCCCCACTTT	CACSSKGPYNSPPHF
TRBD2	TRBJ2-1	TRBV28	.	TGTGCCAGCAGTTCCCACGGGGGGGGTAACGGGAGATACAATGAGCAGTTCTTC	CASSSHGGGNGRYNEQFF
.	TRBJ1-4	TRBV4-1	once	TGCACCAGCAGCCAAGATAAGCAGTCCTCCGATGAAAAACTGTTTTTT	CTSSQDKQSSDEKLFF
.	TRBJ2-1	TRBV7-9	.	TGTGCCAGCAGCTTAGTACCCCTCCACCCCTACAATGAGCAGTTTTTC	CASSLVPLHPYNEQFF
.	TRBJ2-3	TRBV12-3/TRBV12-4	many	TGTGCCAGCAGCCCGGGCCGGCAAGATACGCAGTATTTT	CASSPGRQDTQYF
.	TRBJ2-7	TRBV20-1	many	TGCAGTGGGTTTGGGGGGAACTCCTACGAGCAGTACTTC	CSGFGGNSYEQYF
.	TRBJ1-1	TRBV12-3/TRBV12-4	.	TGTGCTAGCAGTAAAACAGCCTTGAACACTGAATCTTTCTTT	CASSKTALNTESFF
.	TRBJ2-5	TRBV6-6	.	TGTGCCTGCAGATACAGCGGAGCGGCGAGTGAAGGCCCCCAAGAGACCCAGTACTTC	CACRYSGAASEGPQETQYF
.	TRBJ2-7	TRBV4-1	few	TGCGCCAGCAGCCAAACCCCGTCAGACTCCTACGAGCAGTACTTC	CASSQTPSDSYEQYF
.	TRBJ2-3	TRBV30	.	TGTGCTTGGAGTGTACAGGACTGGAGATTAGCCTTTAGCACAAATACGCAGTATTTT	CAWSVQDWRLAFSTNTQYF
.	TRBJ1-1	TRBV4-2	.	TGTGCCAGCAGCCCAGAGGGGCAGGTAAACATTGAAGCTTTCTTT	CASSPEGQVNIEAFF
.	TRBJ2-1	TRBV20-1	once	TGCAGTGCTAGTCCCGGGTGGAATGAGCAGTTCTTC	CSASPGWNEQFF